The 17 T cell receptor beta chains below all came from one sample that was sequenced in a study of human T cells and chemical hapten exposure. Described time point: patch test 2, 6 weeks after DPC sensitization. Documented treatment: therapeutic diphenylcyclopropenone sensitization with weekly scalp DPC. MiXCR, run by TCRdb on the RACE reads, gives a single entry per CDR3 protein. The sample has approximately 350,000 distinct CDR3 sequences, about 6% seen once. The sample in question was whole blood, obtained in connection with sensitization to the hapten diphenylcyclopropenone (DPC). The source of these receptors is a woman aged 18-29 years with alopecia areata. Some clones in this sample may be carry-over from other donors' samples.

The chain is built from TRBV29-1 and TRBJ2-5; D is unclear. The V gene's germline CDR1 is SQVTM and CDR2 ANQGSEA. Trimming shortened V by 4 bases and J by 2 bases, and 8 bases separated the two germline ends. This CDR3 region has 12 residues. CDR3 protein: CSVARAQETQYF. The CDR3 DNA sequence: TGCAGCGTTGCAAGGGCGCAAGAGACCCAGTACTTC.

This clonotype was seen many times. The chain uses TRBV14 and TRBJ1-1, with D possibly being TRBD1 (5 bases). Germline V lookup: CDR1 SGHDN, CDR2 FVKESK. V lost 3 bases and J 0 bases, leaving 14 bases between the germline ends. The length of the CDR3 is 16 residues. For the CDR3, the DNA is TGTGCCAGCAGCCAGGACTTGGGGGACCTGAACACTGAAGCTTTCTTT. This translates into CASSQDLGDLNTEAFF.

V and J are TRBV5-6 and TRBJ1-2, with 7 bases identical to TRBD1. Germline V gene sequence: CDR1 SGHDT, CDR2 YYEEEE. V was clipped by 3 bases and J by 0 bases; unmatched bases: 8. The CDR3 is 16 amino acids. CDR3 bases: TGTGCCAGCAGCTGGGACGACAGGGTTGCTAACTATGGCTACACCTTC. This translates into CASSWDDRVANYGYTF.

This clonotype turned up a few times. The chain uses TRBV2 and TRBJ2-3, with a weak D call TRBD2 (6 bases). CDR1 is SNHLY, CDR2 FYNNEI, per germline. V was cut by 7 bases and J by 2 bases, with 13 bases left in between. The CDR3 runs 14 residues. The CDR3 coding sequence is TGTGCCAGCAATCGTGCGGGGACCACAGATACGCAGTATTTT. This sequence encodes CASNRAGTTDTQYF.

The table lists this clonotype with a few counts. J is TRBJ1-4 and V is TRBV18; TRBD1 matches at 7 bases. From germline, CDR1 is KGHSH and CDR2 LQKENI. CDR3 length: 15 residues. V lost 3 bases, J lost 6 bases, and 7 bases stayed unmatched. CDR3 in DNA: TGTGCCAGCTCACCCGTGACAGGGAACCATGAAAAACTGTTTTTT. Residues: CASSPVTGNHEKLFF.

This chain connects TRBV4-2 to TRBJ2-1; D is unresolved. CDR3 length: 17 residues. Trimming took off 4 bases at V and 0 bases at J, with 16 bases between the two ends. From germline, CDR1 is LGHNA and CDR2 YNFKEQ. DNA of the CDR3: TGTGCCAGCAGCCGATTGATAGCCCAAAGCTCCTACAATGAGCAGTTCTTC. Translated: CASSRLIAQSSYNEQFF.

In this sample, this clonotype turned up many times. CDR3: CAISDREDTDTQYF. Here the CDR3 DNA reads TGTGCCATCAGTGACAGGGAGGACACAGATACGCAGTATTTT. This chain connects TRBV10-3 to TRBJ2-3; D may be TRBD2 (6 bases). V was pared by 3 bases and J by 2 bases, with 9 bases between. Germline V gene lookup returns CDR1 ENHRY and CDR2 SYGVKD. The CDR3 is made up of 14 amino acids.

The chain is built from TRBV7-2 and TRBJ2-5; tentatively, D is TRBD2 (6 bases). The germline CDR1 and CDR2 sequences are SGHTA and FQGNSA. The CDR3 contains 13 residues. Trimming removed 6 bases from V and 2 bases from J, with 10 bases in between. CDR3 in DNA: TGTGCCAGCAGTGAGGGACTTCAAGAGACCCAGTACTTC. Its translation: CASSEGLQETQYF.

At least ten counts were recorded for this clonotype. This chain joins TRBV5-4 and TRBJ2-1; 10 bases fit TRBD1. This CDR3 is built from 15 residues. The germline V gene has CDR1 SGHNT and CDR2 YYREEE (reference sequence). V lost 3 bases to trimming and J lost 3 bases; unmatched junction nucleotides: 3. In DNA form, the CDR3 reads TGTGCCAGCAGCTGGGACAGGGGCGGCTACAATGAGCAGTTCTTC. Protein: CASSWDRGGYNEQFF.

The sample holds a few counts of this clonotype. The chain is built from TRBV5-1 and TRBJ2-2; possible D gene TRBD2, 6 bases. V was shortened by 8 bases and J by 0 bases, with 11 bases between the two germline ends. The germline V gene has CDR1 SGHRS and CDR2 YFSETQ. The CDR3 length is 14 residues. For the CDR3, the DNA is TGCGCCAGTAGGGGACTGCCGAACACCGGGGAGCTGTTTTTT. This encodes CASRGLPNTGELFF.

Only a few counts were recorded for this clonotype. The rearrangement links TRBV4-3 to TRBJ1-1; D is ambiguous. The CDR3 runs 16 residues. V was trimmed by 3 bases and J by 11 bases, leaving 25 bases between them. Germline loops: CDR1 LGHNA, CDR2 YSLEER. CDR3: CASSQGRTVGYLKAFF. The CDR3 DNA is TGCGCCAGCAGCCAGGGCCGGACCGTCGGGTACCTTAAGGCTTTCTTT.

This clonotype was observed many times. This rearrangement joins TRBV4-2 to TRBJ1-4; 8 bases align to TRBD1. The trim removed 1 base at V and 2 bases at J, leaving 3 bases unmatched. Germline V lookup: CDR1 LGHNA, CDR2 YNFKEQ. The CDR3 spans 16 residues. The CDR3 spells CASSQGRQGTNEKLFF. DNA of the CDR3: TGTGCCAGCAGCCAAGGCCGACAGGGGACTAATGAAAAACTGTTTTTT.

This clonotype was seen a few times. The CDR3 sequence is CASSLEGSVNQPQHF. CDR3 in DNA: TGTGCCAGCAGTTTAGAAGGGTCGGTCAATCAGCCCCAGCATTTT. V gene TRBV28 combines with J gene TRBJ1-5; no reliable D call. Trimming stripped 2 bases from V and 3 bases from J, with 11 bases between. Per the germline V gene, CDR1 is MDHEN and CDR2 is SYDVKM. CDR3 length equals 15 residues. The variable domain in full, with the rest retrieved from reference TRBV28 and TRBJ1-5, is DVKVTQSSRYLVKRTGEKVFLECVQDMDHENMFWYRQDPGLGLRLIYFSYDVKMKEKGDIPEGYSVSREKKERFSLILESASTNQTSMYLCASSLEGSVNQPQHFGDGTRLSIL.

This clonotype was observed a handful of times. The chain combines TRBV11-2 with TRBJ2-1; D might be TRBD1 (6 bases). The CDR3 is made up of 14 amino acids. V lost 5 bases and J lost 3, with 11 bases in between. Germline V CDR1 and CDR2: SGHAT, FQNNGV. This CDR3 is CASSTRDNYNEQFF. The CDR3 nucleotides read TGTGCCAGCAGCACTAGGGACAACTACAATGAGCAGTTCTTC.

The chain recombines TRBV4-3 with TRBJ1-1; tentative D call: TRBD1 (5 bases). CDR1 LGHNA and CDR2 YSLEER come from the germline V gene. The CDR3 spans 13 residues. Trimming took 6 bases from V and 3 from J, leaving 11 bases between them. The CDR3 DNA reads TGCGCCAGCAGTCTTAGACAGTACACTGAAGCTTTCTTT. Translated, it gives CASSLRQYTEAFF.

The chain joins TRBV5-6 to TRBJ1-5; D may be TRBD1 (6 bases). Germline-derived CDR1 and CDR2 are SGHDT and YYEEEE. The CDR3 runs 12 residues. The V end lost 4 bases, the J end lost 9 bases, and 11 bases lay between the germline ends. The DNA of the CDR3 is TGTGCCAGCAGCCAGGGGCACGGGCCCCAGCATTTT. Protein sequence: CASSQGHGPQHF.

This clonotype has ten or more counts. The chain joins TRBV3-1 to TRBJ1-6; no clear D. CDR1 and CDR2 (germline): LGHDT, YNNKEL (reference sequence). Trimming left V 4 bases short and J 0 bases short, with 16 bases between. The CDR3 spans 18 residues. Here the CDR3 reads CASSRTFLGISYNSPLHF. The CDR3 DNA follows: TGTGCCAGCAGCCGTACATTTCTGGGTATCTCCTATAATTCACCCCTCCACTTT.